These T cell receptor beta chains were read from a single sample in a study of Ad26.COV2.S vaccination and SARS-CoV-2 variants. Generated by immunoSEQ multiplex PCR, the TCRdb table keeps only in-frame clones and is missing some. The profile covers some 190,000 clones, with roughly nine tenths appearing a single time and about 5.5% taken by the ten largest. The sequencing here drew on peripheral blood, taken after recovery from COVID-19. These receptors were taken from a human donor who had recovered from COVID-19. Both conserved end residues are part of each CDR3. The D gene is left open where the match is weak. Expanded clones get a size class; other rows say once, few or many, or leave the size out.

d_call j_call v_call clone_size cdr3_aa cdr3_nt
- TRBJ2-7 TRBV30 - CAWSAKGSSSYEQYF TGTGCCTGGAGTGCAAAGGGCAGCTCCTCCTACGAGCAGTACTTC
- TRBJ1-1 TRBV28 once CASSLYTNTEAFF TGTGCCAGCAGTCTCTACACGAACACTGAAGCTTTCTTT
- TRBJ1-3 TRBV6-6 - CASSEGGSGNTIYF TGTGCCAGCAGCGAAGGGGGAAGTGGAAACACCATATATTTT
TRBD1 TRBJ2-2 TRBV11-3 - CASSLDGTGKGTGELFF TGTGCCAGCAGCTTAGATGGGACAGGGAAAGGAACCGGGGAGCTGTTTTTT
- TRBJ2-7 TRBV28 few CASSYTYEQYF TGTGCCAGCAGCTATACCTACGAGCAGTACTTC
TRBD1 TRBJ2-1 TRBV6-1 - CASSEGTGGHEQFF TGTGCCAGCAGTGAAGGGACAGGGGGCCATGAGCAGTTCTTC
TRBD1 TRBJ2-2 TRBV25-1 many CASSASTGPGELFF TGTGCCAGCAGTGCATCGACAGGGCCCGGGGAGCTGTTTTTT
- TRBJ1-5 TRBV30 once CAWSLRGGQPQHF TGTGCCTGGAGTCTTAGGGGGGGTCAGCCCCAGCATTTT
- TRBJ1-1 TRBV19 - CASSMMGYTEAFF TGTGCCAGTAGTATGATGGGATACACTGAAGCTTTCTTT
- TRBJ1-1 TRBV3-1/TRBV3-2 - CASSQMGGRAFF TGTGCCAGCAGCCAAATGGGGGGGAGAGCTTTCTTT
- TRBJ2-2 TRBV3-1/TRBV3-2 - CASSQDRAIRGGELFF TGTGCCAGCAGCCAAGATCGGGCAATCAGGGGCGGGGAGCTGTTTTTT
- TRBJ2-7 TRBV7-2 - CASSSLALYEQYF TGTGCCAGCAGCTCACTCGCGCTCTACGAGCAGTACTTC
TRBD1 TRBJ2-5 TRBV6-1 - CASSEAKGAVQETQYF TGTGCCAGCAGTGAAGCGAAGGGGGCGGTCCAAGAGACCCAGTACTTC
- TRBJ2-7 TRBV30 - CAWSAGTEAYEQYF TGTGCCTGGAGTGCCGGGACGGAGGCCTACGAGCAGTACTTC
TRBD1 TRBJ2-7 TRBV10-2 - CASISAGTGSYEQYF TGCGCCAGCATTTCCGCCGGGACAGGATCCTACGAGCAGTACTTC
TRBD1 TRBJ1-1 TRBV27 - CASSPGTGTYTEAFF TGTGCCAGCAGTCCTGGGACAGGAACCTACACTGAAGCTTTCTTT
- TRBJ2-3 TRBV9 - CASSVVFADTQYF TGTGCCAGCAGCGTAGTGTTTGCAGATACGCAGTATTTT
- TRBJ1-2 TRBV3-1/TRBV3-2 - CASSRFEQGGYTF TGTGCCAGCAGCCGATTCGAACAGGGCGGCTACACCTTC
- TRBJ2-7 TRBV10-3 - CAISEFPRAGEQYF TGTGCCATCAGTGAGTTTCCCCGGGCAGGCGAGCAGTACTTC
TRBD2 TRBJ2-3 TRBV5-1 - CASSWKGLAPDTQYF TGCGCCAGCAGCTGGAAGGGACTAGCTCCTGATACGCAGTATTTT
TRBD1 TRBJ2-2 TRBV5-6 - CASSQGTALFF TGTGCCAGCAGTCAAGGGACAGCGCTGTTTTTT
- TRBJ2-1 TRBV7-7 - CASSPLGSSYNEQFF TGTGCTAGCAGCCCCCTAGGGAGCTCCTACAATGAGCAGTTCTTC